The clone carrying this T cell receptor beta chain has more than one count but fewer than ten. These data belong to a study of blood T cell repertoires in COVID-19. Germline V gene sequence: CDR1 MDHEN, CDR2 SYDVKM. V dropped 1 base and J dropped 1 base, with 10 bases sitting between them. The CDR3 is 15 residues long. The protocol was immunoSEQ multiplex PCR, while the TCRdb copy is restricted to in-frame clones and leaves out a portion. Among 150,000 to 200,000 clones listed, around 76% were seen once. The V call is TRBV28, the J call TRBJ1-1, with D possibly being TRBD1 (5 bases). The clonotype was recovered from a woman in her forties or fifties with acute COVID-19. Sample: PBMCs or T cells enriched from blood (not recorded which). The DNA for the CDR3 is TGTGCCAGCAGTTTATCGTGGGGCGGGAACACTGAAGCTTTCTTT. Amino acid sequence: CASSLSWGGNTEAFF.